One and the same sample provided the 32 T cell receptor beta chains below, sequenced in a study of T cells in Graves' hyperthyroidism and ophthalmopathy. TCR beta CDR3 sequences were amplified from RNA transcripts. The HTBI primer set was used in a first-round RT-PCR of the TCR CDR3. One entry per CDR3 protein, called by TCRdb with MiXCR from the multiplex PCR reads. The profile covers a few hundred thousand distinct CDR3 sequences, with around 16% appearing a single time and around two fifths taken by the ten largest. Input material: blood. These receptors were obtained from a man aged 35 to 55 with Graves' hyperthyroidism.

This clonotype was seen at least ten times. The chain joins TRBV18 to TRBJ2-7; no reliable D call. Trimming removed 3 bases from V and 2 bases from J, with 11 bases in between. The length of the CDR3 is 14 residues. Germline CDR1 and CDR2: KGHSH and LQKENI. The CDR3 coding sequence is TGTGCCAGCTCACCGCAGTTAACTCCCTACGAGCAGTACTTC. It encodes CASSPQLTPYEQYF.

The chain employs TRBV29-1 and TRBJ2-1; D remains ambiguous. CDR3 length: 14 residues. With 6 bases removed from V and 4 bases from J, the gap between germline ends came to 16 bases. Germline CDR1 and CDR2: SQVTM and ANQGSEA. The CDR3 here is CSVNPQDGYNEQFF. CDR3 bases: TGCAGCGTCAACCCCCAGGACGGATACAATGAGCAGTTCTTC.

Ten or more counts support this clonotype. The J gene is TRBJ1-2, the V gene TRBV5-4; the match to TRBD1 covers 7 bases. The germline gives CDR1 SGHNT, CDR2 YYREEE (reference sequence). The CDR3 is 15 amino acids. J was trimmed by 0 bases and V by 3 bases; bases with no gene match: 5. CDR3 region: CASSSGQPSNYGYTF. The CDR3 bases are TGTGCCAGCAGCTCGGGACAGCCTTCTAACTATGGCTACACCTTC.

This clonotype was counted at least ten times. V gene TRBV6-2 or TRBV6-3 combines with J gene TRBJ2-2; D unclear. CDR1 and CDR2 (germline): MNHEY, SVGEGT. The V and J ends lost 0 bases and 6 bases respectively, with 8 bases between them. The CDR3 runs to 14 residues. The CDR3 protein is CASSYSRFPGELFF. In nucleotides, the CDR3 is TGTGCCAGCAGTTACTCACGGTTCCCCGGGGAGCTGTTTTTT.

In this sample, this clonotype turned up many times. The chain uses TRBV18 and TRBJ1-1, with unresolved D. V shed 4 bases and J shed 3 bases, with 15 bases lying between them. The germline CDR1 and CDR2 sequences are KGHSH and LQKENI. This CDR3 comprises 15 residues. DNA for the CDR3: TGTGCCAGCTCACGTTTAGCGTCCATTCACACTGAAGCTTTCTTT. Protein: CASSRLASIHTEAFF.

This clonotype was seen at least ten times. J is TRBJ2-7 and V is TRBV11-2; D uncertain. Trimming took 5 bases from V and 4 from J, leaving 6 bases between them. Germline V lookup: CDR1 SGHAT, CDR2 FQNNGV. The length of the CDR3 is 11 residues. The CDR3 nucleotides are TGTGCCAGCAGCCCTTTTTACGAGCAGTACTTC. This codes for CASSPFYEQYF.

This clonotype came up a few times. CDR3 DNA: TGTGCCAGCAGCCGTCGACTAGCGGGGGGCTACGAGCAGTACTTC. Its protein is CASSRRLAGGYEQYF. This chain connects TRBV5-4 to TRBJ2-7, with 13 bases aligning to TRBD2. This CDR3 region has 15 residues. The junction had 4 bases not matched to a gene; V was cut back by 4 bases and J by 3 bases. Germline lookup yields CDR1 SGHNT and CDR2 YYREEE (reference sequence).

This clonotype was seen at least ten times. The CDR3 loop is CASSVGQGADYGYTF. CDR3 DNA: TGTGCCAGCAGCGTGGGACAGGGGGCCGACTATGGCTACACCTTC. The rearrangement uses TRBV9 and TRBJ1-2; TRBD1 matches 12 bases. Per germline, CDR1 SGDLS and CDR2 YYNGEE. The CDR3 has 15 amino acids. V trimming: 2 bases; J trimming: 3 bases; junction bases outside the gene matches: 2.

V and J are TRBV5-1 and TRBJ2-4; TRBD2 aligns across 7 bases. The CDR3 is 16 amino acids. After removal of 0 bases from V and 0 bases from J, the junction contained 3 bases not matched to a gene. Germline assignment: CDR1 SGHRS and CDR2 YFSETQ. CDR3 nucleotide sequence: TGCGCCAGCAGCTTGGAGGCGGGGGTAGCCAAAAACATTCAGTACTTC. Protein product: CASSLEAGVAKNIQYF.

This clonotype was seen repeatedly, ten times or more. This sequence joins TRBV24-1 and TRBJ1-4; D gene ambiguous. The length of the CDR3 is 12 residues. Germline V gene lookup returns CDR1 KGHDR and CDR2 SFDVKD. V was pared by 2 bases and J by 5 bases, with 2 bases between. The CDR3 DNA sequence: TGTGCCACCAGTGATTCCAATGAAAAACTGTTTTTT. This encodes CATSDSNEKLFF.

This clonotype was found a few times. The rearrangement uses TRBV6-5 and TRBJ1-1; D possibly corresponds to TRBD1 (6 bases). Trimming removed 6 bases from V and 4 bases from J, with 12 bases in between. Looked up from germline, CDR1 is MNHEY and CDR2 is SVGAGI. CDR3 size: 13 residues. CDR3: CASSAGVSTEAFF. The CDR3 nucleotides are TGTGCCAGCAGCGCAGGGGTGAGCACTGAAGCTTTCTTT.

Worth noting for this clonotype: This could be a read error, since a much larger clone is one nucleotide away. This is likely a read error, given that the CDR3 carries no conserved phenylalanine or tryptophan at its end. The chain couples TRBV28 to TRBJ1-2; no firm D call. CDR1 is MDHEN and CDR2 is SYDVKM in the germline V gene. V dropped 3 bases and J dropped 6 bases, with 2 bases sitting between them. CDR3 length: 10 residues. DNA for the CDR3: TGTGCCAGCAGTTTGAATGGCTACACCCTC. Its translation is CASSLNGYTL.

This clonotype was seen ten or more times. The chain links TRBV20-1 to TRBJ1-5; possibly TRBD1 for D (5 bases). Deletions cut 1 base from V and 6 bases from J, with 10 bases between. The CDR3 is 13 amino acids. Germline V gives CDR1 DFQATT, CDR2 SNEGSKA (reference sequence). The CDR3 nucleotides read TGCAGTGCTAGAGCGAGGGACGTTCAGCCCCAGCATTTT. As protein: CSARARDVQPQHF.

Details on this clonotype: This may arise from a read error, as a much more abundant clone is one base away. This sequence joins TRBV20-1 and TRBJ2-7; 12 bases map to TRBD2. J lost 1 base, V lost 5 bases, and 6 bases had no gene match. Per germline, CDR1 DFQATT and CDR2 SNEGSKA (reference sequence). The CDR3 extends over 15 amino acids. CDR3: CSASGLAGFSYEQYV. The CDR3 DNA is TGCAGTGCTTCCGGACTAGCGGGGTTTTCCTACGAGCAGTACGTC.

About this clonotype itself: With a much larger clone just one base away, this may be a read error. The V gene is TRBV2, the J gene TRBJ1-2; D gene uncertain. V lost 6 bases and J 8 bases, leaving 19 bases between the germline ends. CDR3 length: 14 amino acids. Germline CDR1 is SNHLY and CDR2 is FYNNEI. The CDR3 reads CASRGKSWILGYTF. CDR3 sequence (DNA): TGTGCCAGCAGAGGGAAAAGCTGGATTTTGGGCTACACCTTC. Drawing the rest from reference TRBV2 and TRBJ1-2, the complete variable domain is EPEVTQTPSHQVTQMGQEVILRCVPISNHLYFYWYRQILGQKVEFLVSFYNNEISEKSEIFDDQFSVERPDGSNFTLKIRSTKLEDSAMYFCASRGKSWILGYTFGSGTRLTVV.

The V and J genes are TRBV28 and TRBJ2-3, with 10 bases fitting TRBD2. V trimming: 8 bases; J trimming: 4 bases; junction bases outside the gene matches: 6. This CDR3 contains 14 residues. The germline V gene encodes CDR1 MDHEN and CDR2 SYDVKM. The CDR3 is CASESGGGPDTQYF. CDR3 DNA: TGTGCCAGCGAAAGCGGGGGGGGTCCAGATACGCAGTATTTT.

The gene calls are TRBV4-2 and TRBJ2-5; 7 bases are a match to TRBD1. Per germline, CDR1 LGHNA and CDR2 YNFKEQ. The CDR3 is 14 amino acids. The trim removed 6 bases at V and 2 bases at J, leaving 6 bases unmatched. The CDR3, as DNA: TGTGCCAGCAGTCGAACGACAGGGCAAGAGACCCAGTACTTC. Its translation: CASSRTTGQETQYF.

This clonotype was counted a few times. This could be a read error, since a much larger clone is one nucleotide away. This sequence joins TRBV3-1 and TRBJ2-1; TRBD1 matches 7 bases. From germline, CDR1 is LGHDT and CDR2 YNNKEL (reference sequence). The CDR3 spans 16 residues. CDR3 nucleotide sequence: TGTGCCAGCAGCCCCTTCGAGGGGGCCGAGTCGAATGAGCAGCTCTTC. Its translation is CASSPFEGAESNEQLF.

This clonotype was picked up many times. The gene calls are TRBV7-2 and TRBJ2-7, with TRBD1 identical over 11 bases. The junction had 7 bases not matched to a gene; V was cut back by 5 bases and J by 4 bases. CDR1 and CDR2 (germline): SGHTA, FQGNSA. CDR3 size: 15 residues. In DNA form, the CDR3 reads TGTGCCAGCAGCACTACGGACAGGGGGCTATACGAGCAGTACTTC. Encoded protein: CASSTTDRGLYEQYF.

This clonotype was observed at least ten times. This chain connects TRBV6-2 or TRBV6-3 to TRBJ2-7; D call uncertain. Between the trimmed V and J ends, which lost 6 bases and 0 bases, there was a span of 3 bases. CDR1 is MNHEY and CDR2 is SVGEGT in the germline V gene. This CDR3 comprises 11 residues. The CDR3 protein is CASSRSYEQYF. For the CDR3, the DNA is TGTGCCAGCAGCCGCTCCTACGAGCAGTACTTC.

In this sample, this clonotype turned up many times. The V gene is TRBV18, the J gene TRBJ2-3, with D hard to call. CDR3 length equals 12 residues. Trimming took off 3 bases at V and 5 bases at J, with 6 bases between the two ends. Germline assignment: CDR1 KGHSH and CDR2 LQKENI. CDR3 coding DNA: TGTGCCAGCTCACCCTACGGAGATACGCAGTATTTT. Protein sequence: CASSPYGDTQYF.

This clonotype was counted at least ten times. The chain recombines TRBV5-1 with TRBJ2-2; D remains unclear. The CDR3 covers 14 residues. Between the trimmed V and J ends, which lost 0 bases and 6 bases, there was a span of 9 bases. Per germline, CDR1 SGHRS and CDR2 YFSETQ. The CDR3 here is CASSLDPLAGELFF. CDR3 DNA sequence: TGCGCCAGCAGCTTGGACCCATTAGCCGGGGAGCTGTTTTTT.

The V call is TRBV20-1, the J call TRBJ2-7; 9 bases agree with TRBD2. The V gene's germline CDR1 is DFQATT and CDR2 SNEGSKA (reference sequence). V lost 0 bases to trimming and J lost 4 bases; unmatched junction nucleotides: 7. The CDR3 runs to 15 residues. CDR3 sequence (DNA): TGCAGTGCTAGAGATCAGGCGGGGGGGCTTTACGAGCAGTACTTC. It encodes CSARDQAGGLYEQYF.

Concerning this clonotype itself: An end of the junction does not agree with germline; a read error may underlie this. The rearrangement joins TRBV15 to TRBJ2-7; 8 nucleotides match TRBD2. The germline gives CDR1 LNHNV, CDR2 YYDKDF (reference sequence). This CDR3 has 14 residues. CDR3 in DNA: TGTGCCAGCAGCGTAGCGGGGCCGACCTACGAGCAGTACTTC. Encoded protein: CASSVAGPTYEQYF.

Turning to this clonotype: A much larger clone sits a single nucleotide away, making a read error possible. J is TRBJ1-3 and V is TRBV28; 8 nucleotides agree with TRBD1. Germline V gene lookup returns CDR1 MDHEN and CDR2 SYDVKM. The CDR3 covers 15 residues. The DNA of the CDR3 is TGTGCCGGCAGTTTAACAGGGGGCTCTGGAAACACCATATATTTT. Its protein is CAGSLTGGSGNTIYF.

This clonotype has only a few counts. This chain links TRBV19 with TRBJ2-1; TRBD1 matches 7 bases. This CDR3 is 16 amino acids long. Per the germline V gene, CDR1 is LNHDA and CDR2 is SQIVND (reference sequence). Trimming took 5 bases from V and 2 from J; bases not matched to a gene: 9. In DNA form, the CDR3 reads TGTGCCAGTAGTTTCAAGGGGGCACGGCCCTACAATGAGCAGTTCTTC. Amino acids: CASSFKGARPYNEQFF.

The V call is TRBV24-1, the J call TRBJ2-3; tentatively, D is TRBD1 (5 bases). Deletions cut 4 bases from V and 7 bases from J, with 11 bases between. Germline V gives CDR1 KGHDR, CDR2 SFDVKD. The CDR3 is made up of 13 amino acids. CDR3 in DNA: TGTGCCACCAGTGACCGGACAACCTATACGCAGTATTTT. It is translated as CATSDRTTYTQYF.

This clonotype showed up just a few times. The chain carries TRBV7-3 and TRBJ2-7; a possible D gene is TRBD1 (5 bases). This CDR3 is built from 15 residues. V dropped 6 bases and J dropped 3 bases, with 18 bases sitting between them. Germline V gives CDR1 SGHTA, CDR2 FQGTGA. The CDR3 coding sequence is TGTGCCAGCAGATTGACAGAGGATAGGATCTACGAGCAGTACTTC. Its protein product is CASRLTEDRIYEQYF.

This clonotype came up a few times. The rearrangement links TRBV7-2 to TRBJ1-2; D is unresolved. Trimming pared 5 bases from V and 4 bases from J, leaving 20 bases between. CDR3 length: 16 amino acids. Germline V gene sequence: CDR1 SGHTA, CDR2 FQGNSA. The CDR3 region is CASSPYAGSQAYGYTF. DNA of the CDR3: TGTGCCAGCAGCCCTTATGCGGGGTCCCAGGCCTATGGCTACACCTTC.

The chain joins TRBV15 to TRBJ2-5; 9 bases agree with TRBD2. J lost 1 base, V lost 1 base, and 4 bases had no gene match. The CDR3 length is 16 residues. Per the germline V gene, CDR1 is LNHNV and CDR2 is YYDKDF (reference sequence). Written as DNA, the CDR3 is TGTGCCACCAGCAGAGTGGCGGGGGGGCTCCAAGAGACCCAGTACTTC. The encoded protein is CATSRVAGGLQETQYF. Together with reference TRBV15 and TRBJ2-5, the CDR3 gives the full variable domain: DAMVIQNPRYQVTQFGKPVTLSCSQTLNHNVMYWYQQKSSQAPKLLFHYYDKDFNNEADTPDNFQSRRPNTSFCFLDIRSPGLGDTAMYLCATSRVAGGLQETQYFGPGTRLLVL.

This clonotype was counted many times. This chain connects TRBV6-2 or TRBV6-3 to TRBJ2-7, with TRBD2 as a possible D gene (5 bases). Trimming left V 0 bases short and J 3 bases short, with 12 bases between. The CDR3 runs to 15 residues. Germline CDR1 MNHEY, CDR2 SVGEGT. The CDR3 loop is CASSYSFGENYEQYF. The CDR3 bases are TGTGCCAGCAGTTACTCGTTCGGGGAGAACTACGAGCAGTACTTC.

The chain couples TRBV20-1 to TRBJ2-7, with TRBD1 identical over 7 bases. This CDR3 has 14 residues. Germline loops: CDR1 DFQATT, CDR2 SNEGSKA (reference sequence). J was trimmed by 2 bases and V by 3 bases; bases with no gene match: 7. CDR3 sequence reads: CSASTSGTAYEQYF. The CDR3 DNA reads as TGCAGTGCTAGTACTTCCGGGACAGCCTACGAGCAGTACTTC.